A selection of T cell receptor beta chains follows, all from one sample in a study of T cell responses to AZD1222 COVID-19 vaccine. Clones were read by immunoSEQ multiplex PCR, and TCRdb kept only the in-frame ones, dropping some. The table lists fewer than 110,000 clones, 87% of them singletons. Here the sequenced sample was peripheral blood, taken on day 0 of AZD1222 vaccination. All receptors derive from an adult in good health. Both conserved end residues are part of each CDR3. The order of the fields is J gene, clone size, V gene, D gene, CDR3 protein, CDR3 DNA. A D gene is named only where the DNA matches it firmly. Clone sizes are given selectively: once, few, many, or a class where the clone is expanded.

TRBJ2-5 NA TRBV6-7 TRBD2 CASRSGGGKETQYF TGTGCCAGCAGGTCGGGAGGAGGCAAAGAGACCCAGTACTTC
TRBJ1-5 once TRBV30 TRBD1 CAWTSGTGKQPQHF TGTGCCTGGACTTCCGGGACAGGAAAACAGCCCCAGCATTTT
TRBJ2-5 NA TRBV7-3 NA CASSLQGPRETQYF TGTGCCAGCAGCTTACAGGGTCCGCGCGAGACCCAGTACTTC
TRBJ1-4 NA TRBV27 TRBD1 CASSRTGQGALANEKLFF TGTGCCAGCAGCCGAACCGGACAGGGGGCTTTAGCTAATGAAAAACTGTTTTTT
TRBJ1-2 once TRBV10-3 TRBD1 CAISESLQGMTNYGYTF TGTGCCATCAGTGAGTCGTTACAGGGGATGACTAACTATGGCTACACCTTC
TRBJ2-3 NA TRBV5-1 TRBD1 CASSLEGTGYTDTQYF TGCGCCAGCAGCTTGGAAGGGACAGGCTACACAGATACGCAGTATTTT
TRBJ1-1 NA TRBV30 NA CAWSVPPSGRGTEAFF TGTGCCTGGAGTGTTCCCCCTTCAGGGAGGGGCACTGAAGCTTTCTTT
TRBJ1-2 NA TRBV7-8 TRBD1 CASSLGTGGNYGYTF TGTGCCAGCAGCTTAGGGACAGGGGGTAACTATGGCTACACCTTC
TRBJ1-3 once TRBV9 NA CASSVGGLSGNTIYF TGTGCCAGCAGCGTGGGGGGGCTCTCTGGAAACACCATATATTTT
TRBJ1-1 once TRBV11-1 NA CASSLARGREAFF TGTGCCAGCAGCTTAGCGCGGGGACGGGAAGCTTTCTTT
TRBJ1-2 NA TRBV7-3 NA CASPPPGHKTRGYTF TGTGCCAGCCCCCCCCCGGGCCATAAGACGCGTGGCTACACCTTC
TRBJ1-2 NA TRBV7-8 NA CASSLQGYGYTF TGTGCCAGCAGCTTACAGGGGTACGGCTACACCTTC
TRBJ1-2 NA TRBV5-1 NA CASSLGASNGYTF TGCGCCAGCAGCTTGGGGGCGAGTAATGGCTACACCTTC
TRBJ2-5 NA TRBV7-3 TRBD2 CASSFRGGRAETQYF TGTGCCAGCAGTTTCCGGGGCGGGAGGGCGGAGACCCAGTACTTC
TRBJ1-6 NA TRBV21-1 NA CASSKGSVVSSYNSPLHF TGTGCCAGCAGCAAAGGATCAGTAGTTAGCTCCTATAATTCACCCCTCCACTTT
TRBJ1-5 NA TRBV2 NA CASSHPGARGNQPQHF TGTGCCAGCAGTCACCCAGGGGCGCGTGGCAATCAGCCCCAGCATTTT
TRBJ2-3 NA TRBV5-1 NA CASSFFGGGGDTDTQYF TGCGCCAGCAGCTTTTTTGGCGGAGGGGGGGACACAGATACGCAGTATTTT
TRBJ1-1 NA TRBV3-1/TRBV3-2 NA CASSPTAQWAEAFF TGTGCCAGCAGCCCGACTGCCCAGTGGGCTGAAGCTTTCTTT
TRBJ1-1 NA TRBV19 NA CASLTAMNTEAFF TGTGCCAGTCTTACAGCCATGAACACTGAAGCTTTCTTT
TRBJ2-1 NA TRBV4-2 NA CASSRNRVNEQFF TGTGCCAGCAGCCGAAACCGGGTCAATGAGCAGTTCTTC
TRBJ1-3 NA TRBV6-1 NA CASSEARAPGNTIYF TGTGCCAGCAGTGAAGCGCGGGCCCCTGGAAACACCATATATTTT
TRBJ1-6 NA TRBV2 TRBD1 CASTGQGAYNGSPLHF TGTGCCAGCACCGGACAGGGCGCGTACAACGGTTCACCCCTCCACTTT
TRBJ1-2 NA TRBV5-4 NA CASSLRGQNYGYTF TGTGCCAGCAGCTTGAGGGGACAAAACTATGGCTACACCTTC
TRBJ2-5 NA TRBV11-2 TRBD2 CASSLVLGTSGSRMETQYF TGTGCCAGCAGCTTAGTTCTTGGGACTAGCGGGAGTAGAATGGAGACCCAGTACTTC
TRBJ1-1 NA TRBV29-1 NA CSVARALNTEAFF TGCAGCGTTGCGCGGGCCCTGAACACTGAAGCTTTCTTT
TRBJ2-7 NA TRBV29-1 TRBD2 CSVEGLALEQYF TGCAGCGTTGAAGGACTAGCTTTAGAGCAGTACTTC
TRBJ1-1 NA TRBV5-1 TRBD1 CASSKGGGLNTEAFF TGCGCCAGCAGCAAAGGGGGCGGGTTGAACACTGAAGCTTTCTTT
TRBJ1-2 NA TRBV3-1/TRBV3-2 TRBD1 CASSQRQGAPANYGYTF TGTGCCAGCAGCCAAAGACAGGGGGCACCGGCTAACTATGGCTACACCTTC
TRBJ1-2 NA TRBV5-6 TRBD1 CASSFPGQGGYYGYTF TGTGCCAGCAGCTTTCCCGGACAGGGTGGCTACTATGGCTACACCTTC
TRBJ1-6 NA TRBV3-1/TRBV3-2 NA CASSQGTANSPLHF TGTGCCAGCAGCCAAGGGACAGCCAATTCACCCCTCCACTTT
TRBJ1-2 NA TRBV20-1 TRBD1 CSASVTGASDYGYTF TGCAGTGCTAGTGTCACAGGGGCTTCGGACTATGGCTACACCTTC
TRBJ1-2 NA TRBV9 NA CASSVNRGTVNYGYTF TGTGCCAGCAGCGTTAACCGAGGGACGGTTAACTATGGCTACACCTTC